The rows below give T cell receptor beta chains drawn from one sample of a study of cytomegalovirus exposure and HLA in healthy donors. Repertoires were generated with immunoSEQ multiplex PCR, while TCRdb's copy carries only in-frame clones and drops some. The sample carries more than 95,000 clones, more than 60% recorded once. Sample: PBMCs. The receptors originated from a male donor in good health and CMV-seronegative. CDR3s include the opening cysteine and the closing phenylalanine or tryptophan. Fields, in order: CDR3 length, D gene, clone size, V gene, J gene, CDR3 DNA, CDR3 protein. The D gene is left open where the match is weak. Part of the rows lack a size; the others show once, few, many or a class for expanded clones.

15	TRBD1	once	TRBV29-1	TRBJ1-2	TGCAGCGTTCGGGACAGCTCACGGTTGGCTGGGAGCTACACCTTC	CSVRDSSRLAGSYTF
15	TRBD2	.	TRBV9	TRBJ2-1	TGTGCCAGCAGCGTGGGGGGACTAGGGTACAATGAGCAGTTCTTC	CASSVGGLGYNEQFF
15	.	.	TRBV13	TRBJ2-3	TGTGCCAGCAGCCCCCGCCCACGCGGTACAGATACGCAGTATTTT	CASSPRPRGTDTQYF
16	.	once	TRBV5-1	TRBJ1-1	TGCGCCAGCAGCTTGGCCAGGACATTGGCGAGATCTGAAGCTTTCTTT	CASSLARTLARSEAFF
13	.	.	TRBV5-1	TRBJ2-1	TGCGCCAGCAGCGGGCAGACAGACAATGAGCAGTTCTTC	CASSGQTDNEQFF
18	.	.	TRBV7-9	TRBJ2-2	TGTGCCAGCAGTTTCACCCTCGGGCGGCAGGGGAACACCGGGGAGCTGTTTTTT	CASSFTLGRQGNTGELFF
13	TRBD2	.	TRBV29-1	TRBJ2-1	TGCAGCGTTGTTAGCGGGCGAAACAATGAGCAGTTCTTC	CSVVSGRNNEQFF
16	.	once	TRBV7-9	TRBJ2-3	TGTTCCAGCAGCTTCAGGGCGCGGAGCCCCACAGATACGCAGTATTTT	CSSSFRARSPTDTQYF
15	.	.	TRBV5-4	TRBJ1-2	TGTGCCAGCAGCTTTGGTAGGGGAACCAACTATGGCTACACCTTC	CASSFGRGTNYGYTF
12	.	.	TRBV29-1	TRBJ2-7	TGCAGCGTTAAACTGGCAGGGGCCGAGCAGTACTTC	CSVKLAGAEQYF
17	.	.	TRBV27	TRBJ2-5	TGTGCCAATACAGATACGGAGAGGGGGATGGGGGAAGAGACCCAGTACTTC	CANTDTERGMGEETQYF
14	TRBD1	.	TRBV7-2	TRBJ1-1	TGTGCCAGCAGCAACAGACAGGGGGGAACTGAAGCTTTCTTT	CASSNRQGGTEAFF
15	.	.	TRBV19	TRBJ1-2	TGTGCCAGTAGTTGGGACACGGCGACAACCTATGGCTACACCTTC	CASSWDTATTYGYTF
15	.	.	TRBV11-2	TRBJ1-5	TGTGCCAGCAGCTTAGAAGTGAGTAGCAATCAGCCCCAGCATTTT	CASSLEVSSNQPQHF
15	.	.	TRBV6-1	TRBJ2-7	TGTGCCAGCAGCCGTGAGGGGCGGGGAGCCTACGAGCAGTACTTC	CASSREGRGAYEQYF
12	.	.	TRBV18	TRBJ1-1	TGTGCCAGCTCACCCTGGGGGGTTGAAGCTTTCTTT	CASSPWGVEAFF
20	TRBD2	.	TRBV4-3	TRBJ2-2	TGCGCCAGCAGCCTCCAACCCCCGGGACTAGCGGGAGGAGGGGCCGGGGAGCTGTTTTTT	CASSLQPPGLAGGGAGELFF
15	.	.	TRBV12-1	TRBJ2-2	TGTGCCAGCAGCTCAGGTCGGGAGGGCGACGGGGAGCTGTTTTTT	CASSSGREGDGELFF
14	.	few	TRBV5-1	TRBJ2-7	TGCGCCAGCAGCTTGGGGACTACTTTTTACGAGCAGTACTTC	CASSLGTTFYEQYF
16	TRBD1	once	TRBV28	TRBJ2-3	TGTGCCAGCAGTTCCGAGGGGGCCCAGTGGGGAGATACGCAGTATTTT	CASSSEGAQWGDTQYF
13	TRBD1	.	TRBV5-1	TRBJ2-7	TGCGCCAGCAGGGGGGCAGGGGGTTACGAGCAGTACTTC	CASRGAGGYEQYF
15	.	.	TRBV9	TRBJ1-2	TGTGCCAGCAGCGTGGACCTTACAGGGACTATCGGCTACACCTTC	CASSVDLTGTIGYTF
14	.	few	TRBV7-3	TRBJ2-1	TGTGCCAGCAGCTTAAGGTGGGGCGACAATGAGCAGTTCTTC	CASSLRWGDNEQFF
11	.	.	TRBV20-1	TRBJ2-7	TGCAGTGCTAGTTTTCTGTACGAGCAGTACTTC	CSASFLYEQYF
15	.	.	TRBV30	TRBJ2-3	TGTGCCTGGAGTCCCGGGGTGGGGAGATCAGATACGCAGTATTTT	CAWSPGVGRSDTQYF
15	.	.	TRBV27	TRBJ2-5	TGTGCCAGCAGTTTATCGTGGGCGTACCAAGAGACCCAGTACTTC	CASSLSWAYQETQYF
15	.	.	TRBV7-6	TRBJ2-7	TGTGCCAGCAGCCCGTCCAGCGGTACCCTTAACGAGCAGTACTTC	CASSPSSGTLNEQYF
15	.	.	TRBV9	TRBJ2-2	TGTGCCAGCAGCGTAGGGGCGTATGGCACCGGGGAGCTGTTTTTT	CASSVGAYGTGELFF
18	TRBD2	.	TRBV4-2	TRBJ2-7	TGTGCCAGCAGCCAAGCGGAGATCGTAGCGGGGTCCCTTTGGGAGCAGTACTTC	CASSQAEIVAGSLWEQYF
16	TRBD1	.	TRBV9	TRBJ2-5	TGTGCCAGCAGCGTAGGTCAACAGGGGGGCGTGGAGACCCAGTACTTC	CASSVGQQGGVETQYF
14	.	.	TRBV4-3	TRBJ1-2	TGCGCCAGCAGCCTTAGTACGAGGGACTATGGCTACACCTTC	CASSLSTRDYGYTF
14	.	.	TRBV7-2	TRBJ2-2	TGTGCCAGCAGCTTAGCGAAAGCCCACCGGGAGCTGTTTTTT	CASSLAKAHRELFF
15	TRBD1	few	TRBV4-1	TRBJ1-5	TGCGCCAGCAGCCAGCTCGACAGGGATAATCAGCCCCAGCATTTT	CASSQLDRDNQPQHF
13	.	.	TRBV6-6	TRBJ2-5	TGTGCCAGCAGTTACAGGGGGCAAGAGACCCAGTACTTC	CASSYRGQETQYF
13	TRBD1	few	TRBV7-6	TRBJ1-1	TGTGCCAGCAGCCCGGGGACAGAGGCTGAAGCTTTCTTT	CASSPGTEAEAFF
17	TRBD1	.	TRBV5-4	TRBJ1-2	TGTGCCAGCAGCTTACGAACAGGGACAGGGGTCCTTAGGGGCTACACCTTC	CASSLRTGTGVLRGYTF
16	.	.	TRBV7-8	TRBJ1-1	TGTGCCAGCAGCATAACCCGGCCGAGGGTAGGAGCTGAAGCTTTCTTT	CASSITRPRVGAEAFF
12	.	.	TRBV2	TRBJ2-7	TGTGCCATCAGAGGGACACGCTACGAGCAGTACTTC	CAIRGTRYEQYF
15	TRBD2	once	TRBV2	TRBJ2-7	TGTGCCAGCAGGCCGGATAGCGGGAGGGCCTACGAGCAGTACTTC	CASRPDSGRAYEQYF
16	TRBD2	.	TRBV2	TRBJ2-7	TGTGCCAGCAGTGAAGAGGTAGCGGGAAACTCCTACGAGCAGTACTTC	CASSEEVAGNSYEQYF
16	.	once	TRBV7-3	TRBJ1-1	TGTGCCAGCAGCTTAGGACAGCCTACAATGAACACTGAAGCTTTCTTT	CASSLGQPTMNTEAFF
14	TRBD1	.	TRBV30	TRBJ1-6	TGTGCCTGGAGCCAGGGGACAGGGGGATCACCCCTCCACTTT	CAWSQGTGGSPLHF
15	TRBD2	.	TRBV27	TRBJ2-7	TGTGCCAGCAGTCCCCGACTAGCGGGAACCTACGAGCAGTACTTC	CASSPRLAGTYEQYF
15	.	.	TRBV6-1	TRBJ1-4	TGTGCCAGCAGTACTTGGGGAGCAACTAATGAAAAACTGTTTTTT	CASSTWGATNEKLFF
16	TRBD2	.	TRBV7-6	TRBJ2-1	TGTGCCAGCAGCGCCGGGACTAGCGGGAGTGGGGATGAGCAGTTCTTC	CASSAGTSGSGDEQFF
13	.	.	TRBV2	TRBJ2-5	TGTGCCAGCACGATCGGTGAAAGAGAGACCCAGTACTTC	CASTIGERETQYF
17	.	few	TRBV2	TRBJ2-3	TGTGCCAGCAGCTATAGTATTTCGGGAGTTATCACAGATACGCAGTATTTT	CASSYSISGVITDTQYF
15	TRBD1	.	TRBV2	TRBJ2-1	TGTGCCAGCAGTGTAGGGACAGGGGGCTACAATGAGCAGTTCTTC	CASSVGTGGYNEQFF
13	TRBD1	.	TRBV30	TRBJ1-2	TGTGCCTGGAGTGATGACAGGGCGAGCGGCTACACCTTC	CAWSDDRASGYTF
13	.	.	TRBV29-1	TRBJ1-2	TGCAGCGTGGGACTCCAACATAACTATGGCTACACCTTC	CSVGLQHNYGYTF
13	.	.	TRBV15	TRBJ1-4	TGTGCCACCAGCAGAGATCAGTCTGAAAAACTGTTTTTT	CATSRDQSEKLFF
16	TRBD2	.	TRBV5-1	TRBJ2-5	TGCGCCAGCAGCTTGGGGACTAGCGGGGGACAAGAGACCCAGTACTTC	CASSLGTSGGQETQYF
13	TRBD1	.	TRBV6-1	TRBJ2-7	TGTGCCAGCAGCTTCGACAGGGGCTACGAGCAGTACTTC	CASSFDRGYEQYF